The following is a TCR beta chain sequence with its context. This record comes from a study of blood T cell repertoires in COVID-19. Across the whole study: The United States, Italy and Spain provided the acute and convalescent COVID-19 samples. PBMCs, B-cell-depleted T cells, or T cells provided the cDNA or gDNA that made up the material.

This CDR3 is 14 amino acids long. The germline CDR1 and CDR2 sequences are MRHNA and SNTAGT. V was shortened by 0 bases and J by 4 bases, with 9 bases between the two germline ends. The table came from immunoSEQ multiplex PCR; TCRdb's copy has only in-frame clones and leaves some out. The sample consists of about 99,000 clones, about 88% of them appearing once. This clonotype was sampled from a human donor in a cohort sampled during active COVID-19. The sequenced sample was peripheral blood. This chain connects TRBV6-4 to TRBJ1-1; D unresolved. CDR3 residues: CASSDSFGSTEAFF. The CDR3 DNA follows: TGTGCCAGCAGTGACTCTTTCGGGAGCACTGAAGCTTTCTTT.